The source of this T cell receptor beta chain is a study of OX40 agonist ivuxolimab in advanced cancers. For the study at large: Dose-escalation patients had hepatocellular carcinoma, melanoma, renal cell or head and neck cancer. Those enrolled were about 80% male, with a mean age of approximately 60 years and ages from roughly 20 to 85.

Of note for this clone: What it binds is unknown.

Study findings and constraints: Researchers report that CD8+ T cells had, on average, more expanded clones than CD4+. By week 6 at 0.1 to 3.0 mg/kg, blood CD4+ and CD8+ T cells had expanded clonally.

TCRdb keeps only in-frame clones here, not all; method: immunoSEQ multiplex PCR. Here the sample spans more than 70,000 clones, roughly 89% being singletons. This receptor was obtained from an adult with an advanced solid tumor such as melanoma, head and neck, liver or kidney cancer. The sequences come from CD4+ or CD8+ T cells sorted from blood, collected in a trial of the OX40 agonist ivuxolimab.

Here the CDR3 reads CASSERGPYEQYF. The CDR3, as DNA: TGTGCCAGCAGTGAGAGGGGGCCTTACGAGCAGTACTTC. The rearrangement joins TRBV6-1 to TRBJ2-7; 7 bases align to TRBD1. With V trimmed by 3 bases and J by 4 bases, 3 bases remained unmatched. There are 13 residues in the CDR3. Germline values: CDR1 MNHNS, CDR2 SASEGT.